The T cell receptor (beta chain) described here comes from a study of B cell selection in AIRE deficiency. Profiling relied on immunoSEQ multiplex PCR, and the TCRdb table lists in-frame clones only, not all of them. The top ten hold 0.15% to 0.2% of the sample, which has about 24,000 clones, approximately 96% seen once. This CDR3 has 11 amino acids. With 4 bases removed from V and 11 bases from J, the gap between germline ends came to 11 bases. Germline CDR1 is LNHDA and CDR2 is SQIVND (reference sequence). The study's findings and limits: TCRbeta-only data showed 36.6% of shared healthy Treg sequences in healthy Tconv. CDR3s were shorter in shared Treg sequences, reflecting few non-templated nucleotide insertions. Of over 3,500 shared Treg TCRbeta sequences, over 25% were healthy-only, around 9.3% patient-only. Tconv and Treg cells from AIRE-deficient patients resembled healthy donors in TCRBV usage, CDR3 length and diversity.

Sorting defined conventional CD4 T cells as CD4+CD127+. Worth noting for this clone: The target antigen is unknown.

The source material was CD4+CD127+ conventional T cells sorted from PBMCs. The source is a human donor in good health. This sequence joins TRBV19 and TRBJ1-1; D remains unclear. The CDR3 DNA reads as TGTGCCAGTAGTACCCCCGGACCCGCTTTCTTT. It codes for CASSTPGPAFF.